Included here is one TCR beta chain sequence, with context. This clone was counted once. Its antigen target is currently unknown. Per-base qualities were not stored, and no clone one base away is much larger. The germline ends are 11 bases apart after V is trimmed by 3 bases and J by 5 bases. From cysteine to phenylalanine, the CDR3 is 13 amino acids long. This entry keeps only the CDR3 DNA: 39 bases, framed from base 1. Sequences MNHNS (CDR1) and SASEGT (CDR2) are obtained from the germline V gene. TCRbeta CDR3 regions were amplified from genomic DNA using the immunoSEQ Assay, a bias-controlled multiplex PCR. The original pipeline was this. Within the assay, amplification of reference gene primers was used to estimate how many nucleated cells each sample contained. To quantify the absolute abundance of each unique TCRbeta CDR3 rearrangement, sequence reads were collapsed and filtered. For each sample, productive Simpson clonality was calculated by taking the square root of Simpson's diversity index across productive rearrangements. TCRdb took over this immuneACCESS table, retaining in-frame rearrangements with V and J assigned. Such tables are incomplete; in checked studies, under half of the missing clones stem from an unresolved V gene, and the remainder is unexplained. V and J calls and clone size are given by that table; D and trimming were obtained from the DNA. The sample contains under 300,000 clones, roughly 86% of them found a single time. The ten largest clones capture about 4% of the sample.

This sample was taken from a study of blood T cell repertoires in COVID-19 (TCRdb year 2020). With respect to the entire study: Samples covering the acute and convalescent phases of COVID-19 were provided by collaborators in the United States, Italy and Spain. The material from the prospective study consisted of cDNA or gDNA derived from T cells, B-cell-depleted T cells, or PBMCs. The dataset comprised deeply sampled blood TCRbeta repertoires from subjects exposed to, actively infected with, or recovered from COVID-19. A freely available public database, intended as a resource for researchers studying the immune response to SARS-CoV-2, is where the repertoires were released. Samples came from the ongoing ImmuneRACE study (first 160 participants) plus 1,254 subjects from 6 global collaborators. Nearly every sample came with metadata listing a de-identified subject ID, COVID-19 status, age in years and sex. Where HLA class I and class II types were available, the types were taken from metadata supplied by the sample provider, not from assay-based typing. The research as a whole found: How much clinical and demographic metadata was included differed by source and by participant, and the metadata was provided uncurated.

Collaborating institutions collected whole blood in K2EDTA tubes following their own protocols. For TCRbeta analysis, collaborators shipped samples in one of three forms: frozen whole blood, isolated PBMCs, or DNA extracted from either of those sample types. The source is a man aged 50 to 60 with acute or convalescent COVID-19. The material sequenced was peripheral blood. The receptor chain draws on TRBV6-1 and TRBJ2-7; TRBD2 might be the D gene, on 6 matching bases. The CDR3 region has the sequence CASSDGGFDEQYF. The bases are TGTGCCAGCAGTGATGGGGGGTTCGACGAGCAGTACTTC.